Each of the 23 T cell receptor beta chains below was sequenced from the same sample in a study of regulatory T cells in long-lasting Graves disease. The time point denotes: persistent/refractory GD, antithyroid drugs over 5 years with positive TRAb. Extracted RNA from PBMCs served as the source of the TCR library. Investigators prepared the TCR beta libraries by applying iRepertoire HTBI primers and Arm-PCR of CDR3 regions. TCRdb analysed the multiplex PCR reads with MiXCR anew, one entry per CDR3 protein. The data show fewer than 450,000 distinct CDR3 sequences, roughly 20% seen once. This specimen was peripheral blood mononuclear cells (PBMCs), taken when the disease was refractory, from a patient treated with antithyroid drugs. Receptor source: a female donor with Graves disease.

In this sample, this clonotype turned up many times. The chain carries TRBV7-6 and TRBJ2-5; 7 bases agree with TRBD2. This CDR3 has 15 amino acids. Germline values: CDR1 SGHVS, CDR2 FNYEAQ. V was pared by 3 bases and J by 0 bases, with 4 bases of the junction left unmatched. The CDR3 is CASSFLLADQETQYF. The CDR3, as DNA: TGTGCCAGCAGCTTTCTCCTAGCGGACCAAGAGACCCAGTACTTC. Full variable domain (remainder filled in from reference TRBV7-6 and TRBJ2-5): GAGVSQSPRYKVTKRGQDVALRCDPISGHVSLYWYRQALGQGPEFLTYFNYEAQQDKSGLPNDRFSAERPEGSISTLTIQRTEQRDSAMYRCASSFLLADQETQYFGPGTRLLVL.

Of note for this clonotype: This could be a read error, since a much larger clone is one nucleotide away. The chain couples TRBV6-2 or TRBV6-3 to TRBJ2-5; 9 bases agree with TRBD1. Germline-derived CDR1 and CDR2 are MNHEY and SVGEGT. The length of the CDR3 is 12 residues. CDR3 loop: CASRQGAETQHF. The CDR3 DNA sequence: TGTGCCAGCAGACAGGGGGCCGAGACCCAGCACTTC.

The rearrangement uses TRBV18 and TRBJ1-5; D uncertain. Germline V gene sequence: CDR1 KGHSH, CDR2 LQKENI. This CDR3 has 13 residues. V was clipped by 3 bases and J by 3 bases, with 6 bases between them. CDR3 coding DNA: TGTGCCAGCTCACCGAGTAACAATCAGCCCCAGCATTTT. This sequence encodes CASSPSNNQPQHF.

This clonotype was observed many times. This chain connects TRBV28 to TRBJ1-6; D is uncertain. V shed 2 bases and J shed 7 bases, with 12 bases lying between them. CDR1 and CDR2 from the germline V gene are MDHEN and SYDVKM. The CDR3 consists of 15 residues. CDR3 sequence reads: CASSLAQVSNSPLHF. The CDR3 bases are TGTGCCAGCAGTTTAGCCCAGGTTTCGAATTCACCCCTCCACTTT.

The V call is TRBV27, the J call TRBJ2-1; D might be TRBD1 or TRBD2, each matching 6 bases. The V gene's germline CDR1 is MNHEY and CDR2 SMNVEV (reference sequence). V was cut by 7 bases and J by 4 bases, with 11 bases left in between. The length of the CDR3 is 13 residues. Here the CDR3 DNA reads TGTGCCAGCACCGGAGGGGGGTACAATGAGCAGTTCTTC. It codes for CASTGGGYNEQFF.

This clonotype was found a few times. The rearrangement links TRBV15 to TRBJ2-5; 9 bases map to TRBD2. Germline V lookup: CDR1 LNHNV, CDR2 YYDKDF (reference sequence). V shed 5 bases, J shed 5 bases, and the junction held 6 bases outside the gene matches. The CDR3 has 14 residues. CDR3 sequence reads: CATSWGLAGETQYF. The CDR3 DNA reads as TGTGCCACCAGCTGGGGACTAGCAGGGGAGACCCAGTACTTC.

This clonotype turned up a few times. This rearrangement joins TRBV30 to TRBJ1-1; no definite D call. V was cut by 2 bases and J by 2 bases, with 15 bases left in between. CDR3 length: 15 residues. In germline, CDR1 is GTSNPN, CDR2 SVGIG (reference sequence). CDR3 sequence: CAWSPGGYINTEAFF. CDR3 nucleotides: TGTGCCTGGAGTCCGGGTGGGTACATCAACACTGAAGCTTTCTTT.

In regard to this clonotype: One base away lies a much larger clone, so this may be a sequencing read error. The rearrangement uses TRBV2 and TRBJ2-2; TRBD1 matches 7 bases. Germline assignment: CDR1 SNHLY and CDR2 FYNNEI. The CDR3 length is 14 residues. The CDR3 coding sequence is TGTGCCAGCAGTGGACAGGGAAACACCGGGGAGCTGCTTTTT. It is translated as CASSGQGNTGELLF.

A few counts support this clonotype. The V call is TRBV7-2, the J call TRBJ1-5, with a weak D call TRBD1 (5 bases). Trimming removed 1 base from V and 5 bases from J, with 12 bases in between. This CDR3 is 15 amino acids long. CDR1 is SGHTA and CDR2 is FQGNSA in the germline V gene. The CDR3 spells CASSLVGREDQPQHF. The CDR3 DNA reads as TGTGCCAGCAGCTTAGTAGGCAGGGAGGATCAGCCCCAGCATTTT.

This clonotype appeared many times. The gene calls are TRBV2 and TRBJ2-5; possible D gene TRBD1, 5 bases. This CDR3 region has 12 residues. CDR1 and CDR2 from the germline V gene are SNHLY and FYNNEI. Between the trimmed V and J ends, which lost 8 bases and 2 bases, there was a span of 9 bases. CDR3 loop: CASLGQQETQYF. The DNA for the CDR3 is TGTGCCAGCTTGGGGCAACAAGAGACCCAGTACTTC.

This clonotype has at least ten counts. The chain has TRBV13 and TRBJ2-5, with TRBD2 matching 13 bases. V was clipped by 1 base and J by 4 bases; unmatched bases: 9. Germline V lookup: CDR1 PRHDT, CDR2 FYEKMQ (reference sequence). The CDR3 runs 18 residues. For the CDR3, the DNA is TGTGCCAGCAGCTTAGTTGGACTAGCGGGAGTCTTAGGAGAGACCCAGTACTTC. Encoded protein: CASSLVGLAGVLGETQYF.

This chain uses TRBV11-2 with TRBJ2-7; D may be TRBD1 or TRBD2 (5 bases each). Germline loops: CDR1 SGHAT, CDR2 FQNNGV. The CDR3 length is 13 residues. The CDR3 sequence: CVSSRDGLYEQYF. The CDR3 DNA reads as TGTGTTAGCAGCCGGGACGGGCTTTACGAGCAGTACTTC.

This clonotype was observed a handful of times. The chain carries TRBV9 and TRBJ1-4, with D tentatively TRBD1 (6 bases). This CDR3 is 15 amino acids long. The germline CDR1 and CDR2 sequences are SGDLS and YYNGEE. V dropped 2 bases and J dropped 8 bases, with 16 bases sitting between them. The DNA for the CDR3 is TGTGCCAGCAGCGTCTCAGGGGATTTAGGGGAAAAACTGTTTTTT. Residues: CASSVSGDLGEKLFF.

Comments on this clonotype: A much larger clone differs from this one at a single base, so this may be a read error. The chain joins TRBV29-1 to TRBJ1-2; perhaps TRBD1 as D (6 bases). This CDR3 spans 13 amino acids. Germline V CDR1 and CDR2: SQVTM, ANQGSEA. V lost 6 bases, J lost 8 bases, and 19 bases lay in between. The CDR3 coding sequence is TGCAGCGTGGATGTTGGGGGCAACGTAGGCTACACCTTC. Protein product: CSVDVGGNVGYTF.

The chain links TRBV6-4 to TRBJ2-7; TRBD1 might be the D (6 bases). Per the germline V gene, CDR1 is MRHNA and CDR2 is SNTAGT. This CDR3 region has 14 residues. V was cut by 5 bases and J by 2 bases, with 13 bases left in between. CDR3 residues: CASSPNRAPYEQYF. Here the CDR3 DNA reads TGTGCCAGCAGTCCGAACAGGGCGCCCTACGAGCAGTACTTC.

The table lists this clonotype with many counts. V and J are TRBV3-1 and TRBJ2-5; 15 bases are a match to TRBD2. The length of the CDR3 is 17 residues. Trimming at V came to 4 bases and at J to 4 bases, leaving 7 bases not matched to a gene. Germline loops: CDR1 LGHDT, CDR2 YNNKEL (reference sequence). CDR3 sequence: CASSLRTSGRALETQYF. The CDR3 bases are TGTGCCAGCAGCCTTCGGACTAGCGGGAGGGCCCTAGAGACCCAGTACTTC.

The table lists this clonotype with many counts. The chain uses TRBV27 and TRBJ2-7, with D tentatively TRBD1 or TRBD2 (5 bases each). The CDR3 extends over 14 amino acids. V lost 3 bases, J lost 2 bases, and 11 bases lay in between. CDR1 is MNHEY, CDR2 SMNVEV, per germline (reference sequence). In nucleotides, the CDR3 is TGTGCCAGCAGTTTGAAGGGGAGCACCTACGAGCAGTACTTC. It encodes CASSLKGSTYEQYF.

The chain uses TRBV6-5 and TRBJ2-3; 8 bases are a match to TRBD2. Germline lookup yields CDR1 MNHEY and CDR2 SVGAGI. V lost 2 bases to trimming and J lost 4 bases; unmatched junction nucleotides: 2. CDR3 length: 14 amino acids. CDR3 protein: CASSYGLAADTQYF. The CDR3 nucleotides read TGTGCCAGCAGTTACGGACTAGCCGCAGATACGCAGTATTTT.

This clonotype was counted at least ten times. The chain couples TRBV27 to TRBJ2-5, with TRBD2 matching 9 bases. The CDR3 covers 17 residues. Germline assignment: CDR1 MNHEY and CDR2 SMNVEV (reference sequence). J was trimmed by 4 bases and V by 1 base; bases with no gene match: 10. The CDR3 loop is CASSLLRVAGVVETQYF. As DNA, the CDR3 is TGTGCCAGCAGTTTATTGCGGGTAGCGGGAGTAGTAGAGACCCAGTACTTC.

This clonotype was seen many times. The rearrangement joins TRBV24-1 to TRBJ1-1, with D uncertain. The length of the CDR3 is 14 residues. The germline V gene has CDR1 KGHDR and CDR2 SFDVKD. V was clipped by 4 bases and J by 1 base, with 9 bases between them. In nucleotides, the CDR3 is TGTGCCACCAGTGAGGGATCGGGGAACACTGAAGCTTTCTTT. Its translation is CATSEGSGNTEAFF.

This clonotype has more than one count but fewer than ten. The chain carries TRBV30 and TRBJ2-3; the match to TRBD2 covers 11 bases. Germline CDR1 GTSNPN, CDR2 SVGIG (reference sequence). The junction had 7 bases not matched to a gene; V was cut back by 1 base and J by 7 bases. CDR3 length: 15 amino acids. CDR3 region: CAWSERTSGLNTQYF. CDR3 nucleotide sequence: TGTGCCTGGAGTGAGAGGACTAGCGGGCTTAATACGCAGTATTTT.

This clonotype showed up just a few times. The genes are TRBV7-9 and TRBJ2-7; the match to TRBD1 covers 7 bases. The ends lost 5 bases at V and 3 bases at J; junction bases unmatched: 10. Germline V CDR1 and CDR2: SEHNR, FQNEAQ (reference sequence). The CDR3 length is 15 residues. CDR3 region: CASSPEDRPLYEQYF. CDR3 bases: TGTGCCAGCAGCCCAGAGGACAGGCCCCTCTACGAGCAGTACTTC.

In the case of this clonotype: A much larger clone differs by one base, so this may be a read error. The chain uses TRBV4-3 and TRBJ2-7; TRBD1 is a possible D gene (6 bases). CDR3 length equals 15 residues. Per germline, CDR1 LGHNA and CDR2 YSLEER. The CDR3 nucleotides are TGCGCCAGCGGCCAATACCGGGACATTTCCTACGAGCAGTACTTC. Residues: CASGQYRDISYEQYF.